This T cell receptor (beta chain) was identified during a study of blood T cell repertoires in COVID-19. At the level of the study: COVID-19 samples, acute and convalescent, were from the United States, Italy and Spain.

Sequencing used immunoSEQ multiplex PCR; TCRdb keeps in-frame clones, though not all of them. Here the sample spans approximately 330,000 clones, roughly 90% being singletons. Participants were placed into cohorts based on the clinical history they reported. This CDR3 is built from 16 residues. Germline-derived CDR1 and CDR2 are SGHNT and YYREEE (reference sequence). J gave up 7 bases and V 0 bases, and 10 bases lay outside the gene matches. This rearrangement joins TRBV5-4 to TRBJ2-3, with 8 bases lining up with TRBD2. Sequencing was done on a sample of PBMCs or T cells enriched from blood (not recorded which). The TCR originated in a woman aged 30 to 39 who had recovered from COVID-19. The DNA of the CDR3 is TGTGCCAGCAGCTTGGATAGCGGGGCGTCACGGAATACGCAGTATTTT. Translation gives CASSLDSGASRNTQYF.